This is a list of T cell receptor beta chains from one sample in a study of PD-1 blockade in classical Hodgkin lymphoma. The data were produced by immunoSEQ multiplex PCR, yet TCRdb's version contains in-frame clones alone and is incomplete. The repertoire holds over 25,000 clones, with 70% to 75% as singletons. Sample: peripheral blood mononuclear cells (PBMCs), taken before the second cycle of nivolumab. These receptors were collected from a human donor with classical Hodgkin lymphoma. Both conserved end residues are part of each CDR3. Fields, in order: D gene, V gene, J gene, CDR3 protein. The D gene is left open where the match is weak.

>TRBD1|TRBV27|TRBJ1-6
CASSADRGDSPLHF
>TRBD2|TRBV7-8|TRBJ2-1
CASSLGTSGEKNNEQFF
>NA|TRBV6-5|TRBJ1-1
CASSYSFGMNTEAFF
>NA|TRBV15|TRBJ2-1
CATSRGYYNEQFF
>TRBD1|TRBV6-6|TRBJ2-1
CASRPTGNPYNEQFF
>NA|TRBV19|TRBJ2-2
CASSMKGIGELFF
>NA|TRBV5-4|TRBJ1-5
CASSLRRRLNQPQHF
>NA|TRBV6-1|TRBJ2-7
CASTRGTALYEQYF
>NA|TRBV30|TRBJ2-7
CAWSYAGFEQYF
>NA|TRBV2|TRBJ2-1
CASSSGKYNEQFF
>NA|TRBV10-3|TRBJ1-6
CAIREGNSPLHF
>NA|TRBV6-6|TRBJ2-3
CASSTYDTQYF
>NA|TRBV4-3|TRBJ2-2
CASSLLGTDTGELFF
>NA|TRBV5-6|TRBJ1-2
CASSFEPQGNYGYTF
>NA|TRBV6-1|TRBJ2-5
CASSEVQETQYF
>NA|TRBV7-2|TRBJ1-6
CASSLGGYLPLHF
>NA|TRBV13|TRBJ2-3
CASSLMGTDTQYF
>TRBD2|TRBV5-5|TRBJ2-2
CASSLGLAGGTGELFF
>NA|TRBV7-9|TRBJ2-1
CASSLIPVEQFF
>NA|TRBV5-1|TRBJ2-2
CASSEDTGELFF
>TRBD2|TRBV13|TRBJ2-2
CASSLSSGGHTGELFF
>NA|TRBV5-4|TRBJ2-6
CASSLGRSGANVLTF
>NA|TRBV27|TRBJ2-1
CASSPWTLNEQFF
>TRBD2|TRBV9|TRBJ2-2
CASSPRGGGGASGELFF
>TRBD1|TRBV2|TRBJ2-7
CASRRSGTGTYEQYF
>TRBD2|TRBV11-2|TRBJ2-1
CASTPTSGNEQFF
>NA|TRBV6-6|TRBJ1-1
CASSYSGKMNTEAFF
>NA|TRBV21-1|TRBJ2-5
CASSKAGFGRHRGETQYF
>TRBD1|TRBV7-9|TRBJ1-2
CASSRDRTLGYTF
>NA|TRBV7-3|TRBJ1-2
CASSLNPSGGGYTF
>NA|TRBV7-9|TRBJ2-1
CASSLTAEPYNEQFF
>NA|TRBV27|TRBJ2-3
CASSPTDKADTQYF
>NA|TRBV28|TRBJ1-1
CASRQGFTEAFF
>NA|TRBV19|TRBJ1-1
CASKEGRTEAFF
>TRBD1|TRBV7-8|TRBJ2-6
CASSSPATGAPFRGANVLTF
>NA|TRBV6-1|TRBJ1-1
CASAVVGTEAFF
>TRBD1|TRBV9|TRBJ2-3
CASTPGQGEGTDTQYF
>TRBD1|TRBV12-5|TRBJ2-1
CASGPPGQGGNEQFF
>TRBD1|TRBV7-9|TRBJ2-7
CASSLVGTGYYEQYF
>TRBD1|TRBV6-5|TRBJ1-5
CASSTTGAPNQPQHF
>NA|TRBV5-8|TRBJ1-5
CASSFREAGNQPQHF
>NA|TRBV19|TRBJ1-1
CASSMVRGSGNTEAFF
>NA|TRBV6-1|TRBJ2-3
CASRGAYTDTQYF
>TRBD1|TRBV5-4|TRBJ2-4
CASSYGQGMGDIQYF
>NA|TRBV6-6|TRBJ2-3
CASSYGGLPTDTQYF
>NA|TRBV11-2|TRBJ2-3
CASSLFTDTQYF
>TRBD2|TRBV27|TRBJ2-7
CASSVPGGYEQYF
>NA|TRBV4-2|TRBJ1-1
CASSQELGAKAEAFF
>NA|TRBV6-4|TRBJ1-5
CASSQGVGQPQHF
>TRBD1|TRBV13|TRBJ1-2
CASSGTGTGLANYGYTF
>NA|TRBV6-5|TRBJ1-1
CASRGVLGGEAFF
>TRBD1|TRBV27|TRBJ2-1
CAGGQGNEQFF
>NA|TRBV29-1|TRBJ1-4
CSVEVIRGEKLFF
>NA|TRBV4-2|TRBJ1-3
CASSQVPDTRNTIYF
>NA|TRBV28|TRBJ2-7
CASRPRDNSYEQYF
>NA|TRBV6-5|TRBJ2-7
CATEDDRNFHEQYF
>TRBD1|TRBV9|TRBJ1-1
CASSGLGAMDRKAFF
>NA|TRBV6-6|TRBJ1-1
CASSYADRTNTEAFF
>TRBD1|TRBV6-6|TRBJ1-1
CASSYGTDEAFF
>TRBD2|TRBV6-6|TRBJ2-3
CASSYVAGGPWDTQYF